The clone carrying this T cell receptor (beta chain) was counted a single time. Its specificity is not known. This entry comes from a study of Tregs in tolerant kidney transplant recipients. This CDR3 has 13 amino acids. The ends lost 3 bases at V and 7 bases at J; junction bases unmatched: 5. From germline, CDR1 is SGHAT and CDR2 FQNNGV. Method: immunoSEQ multiplex PCR; TCRdb's copy keeps in-frame clones and lacks some. The sample lists 100,000 to 120,000 clones; nearly 90% were seen once. The study, taken as a whole, reports: Donor-specific Treg expansion exceeded global Treg expansion in tolerant patients, suggesting antigen drive.

Sequenced here: CD4+ T cells from blood, sampled before the transplant. This sequence was found in a human donor who received a combined kidney and bone marrow transplant. The chain is built from TRBV11-2 and TRBJ1-2, with 7 positions matching TRBD1. The CDR3 loop reads CASSLDRHGGYTF. The CDR3 DNA follows: TGTGCCAGCAGCTTGGACAGGCATGGTGGCTACACCTTC.